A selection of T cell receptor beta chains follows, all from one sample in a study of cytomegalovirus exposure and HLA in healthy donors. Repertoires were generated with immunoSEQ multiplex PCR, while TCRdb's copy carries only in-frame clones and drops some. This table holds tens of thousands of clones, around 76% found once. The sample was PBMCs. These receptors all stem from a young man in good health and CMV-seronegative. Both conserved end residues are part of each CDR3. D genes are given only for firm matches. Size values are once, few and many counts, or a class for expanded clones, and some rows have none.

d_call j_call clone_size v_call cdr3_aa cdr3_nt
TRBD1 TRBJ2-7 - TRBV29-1 CSVPQGADQYF TGCAGCGTTCCCCAGGGGGCTGATCAGTACTTC
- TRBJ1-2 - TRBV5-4 CASSGELGGYTF TGTGCCAGCAGTGGGGAGCTCGGGGGCTACACCTTC
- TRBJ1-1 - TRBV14 CASSQDMGTMNTEAFF TGTGCCAGCAGCCAAGATATGGGGACAATGAACACTGAAGCTTTCTTT
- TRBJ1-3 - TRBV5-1 CASSLVGSGNTIYF TGCGCCAGCAGCTTGGTCGGTTCGGGAAACACCATATATTTT
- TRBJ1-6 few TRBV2 CASRSITELTSPLHF TGCGCCAGCAGGTCGATTACTGAACTCACTTCACCCCTCCACTTT
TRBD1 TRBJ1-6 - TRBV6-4 CASSEDRGNSPLHF TGTGCCAGCAGTGAAGACAGGGGTAATTCACCCCTCCACTTT
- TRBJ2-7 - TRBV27 CASSLTDYYEQYF TGCGCCAGCAGTTTGACAGATTACTACGAGCAGTACTTC
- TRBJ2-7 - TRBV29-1 CSACRPPRDEQYF TGCAGCGCCTGTCGCCCCCCGAGGGACGAGCAGTACTTC
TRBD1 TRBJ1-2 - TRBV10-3 CAIRPLRDRDNFGYTF TGTGCCATCAGACCGCTCCGGGACAGGGATAACTTTGGCTACACCTTC
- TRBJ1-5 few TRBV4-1 CASSQEFVRQPQHF TGCGCCAGCAGCCAAGAATTCGTGAGACAGCCCCAGCATTTT
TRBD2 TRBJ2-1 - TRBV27 CASSLSGEGSYNEQFF TGTGCCAGCAGCCTAAGCGGGGAGGGGTCCTACAATGAGCAGTTCTTC
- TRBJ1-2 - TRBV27 CASSLAGIPHTNYGYTF TGTGCCAGCAGTTTGGCAGGGATCCCCCACACAAACTATGGCTACACCTTC
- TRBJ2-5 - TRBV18 CASSRDNGETQYF TGTGCCAGCTCACGGGACAACGGAGAGACCCAGTACTTC
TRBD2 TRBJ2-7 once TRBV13 CASSPTSGVSYEQYF TGTGCCAGCAGCCCCACTAGCGGGGTCTCCTACGAGCAGTACTTC
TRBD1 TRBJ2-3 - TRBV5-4 CASSFGTGAADTQYF TGTGCCAGCAGCTTTGGTACAGGGGCGGCAGATACGCAGTATTTT
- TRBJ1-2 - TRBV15 CATSRGPAGAYGYTF TGTGCCACCAGCAGAGGCCCCGCAGGGGCCTATGGCTACACCTTC
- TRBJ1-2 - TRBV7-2 CASSLRAGDGYTF TGTGCCAGCAGCTTAAGGGCAGGGGATGGCTACACCTTC
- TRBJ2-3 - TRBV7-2 CASSFVPDTQYF TGTGCCAGCAGCTTCGTTCCAGATACGCAGTATTTT
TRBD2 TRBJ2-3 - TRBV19 CASSTGGVAGARADTQYF TGTGCCAGTAGTACGGGGGGAGTAGCGGGGGCCAGGGCAGATACGCAGTATTTT
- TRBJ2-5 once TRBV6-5 CASSYSATSGETQYF TGTGCCAGCAGTTACTCGGCGACCTCCGGGGAGACCCAGTACTTC
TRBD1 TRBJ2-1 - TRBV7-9 CASSLTQGNNEQFF TGTGCCAGCAGCCTTACACAGGGGAACAATGAGCAGTTCTTC
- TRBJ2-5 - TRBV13 CASSLTADTQETQYF TGTGCCAGCAGCCTCACCGCGGACACCCAAGAGACCCAGTACTTC
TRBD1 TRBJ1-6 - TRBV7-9 CASSFRGDLSSYNSPLHF TGTGCCAGCAGCTTCAGGGGGGACCTTAGCTCCTATAATTCACCCCTCCACTTT
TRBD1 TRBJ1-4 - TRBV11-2 CASSLGQGGKLFF TGTGCCAGCAGCTTAGGGCAGGGGGGAAAACTGTTTTTT
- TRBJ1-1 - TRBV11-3 CASRFRGSMNTEAFF TGTGCCAGCAGATTCAGGGGATCTATGAACACTGAAGCTTTCTTT
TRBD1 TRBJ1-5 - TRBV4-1 CASSQVDRGQPQHF TGCGCCAGCAGCCAAGTGGACAGGGGTCAGCCCCAGCATTTT
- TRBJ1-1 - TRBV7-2 CASSPLLRGIGGNTEAFF TGTGCCAGCAGCCCGTTGCTACGGGGTATCGGTGGAAACACTGAAGCTTTCTTT
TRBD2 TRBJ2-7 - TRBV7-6 CASSLGRDYSYEQYF TGTGCCAGCAGCTTAGGCAGGGACTATTCCTACGAGCAGTACTTC
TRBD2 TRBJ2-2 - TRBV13 CASLSAIAGGSTGELFF TGTGCCAGCCTCTCTGCTATAGCGGGAGGATCCACCGGGGAGCTGTTTTTT
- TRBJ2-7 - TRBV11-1 CASSLEPRLGYEQYF TGTGCCAGCAGCTTAGAACCGAGACTAGGCTACGAGCAGTACTTC
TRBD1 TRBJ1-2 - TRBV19 CASSARSGGNYGYTF TGTGCCAGTAGTGCCAGATCAGGGGGCAACTATGGCTACACCTTC
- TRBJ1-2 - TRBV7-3 CASSLEGVGYGYTF TGTGCCAGCAGCTTGGAGGGTGTGGGCTATGGCTACACCTTC
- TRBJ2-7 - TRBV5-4 CASSSGGGPRGTYEQYF TGTGCCAGCAGCTCCGGAGGGGGCCCCCGAGGGACCTACGAGCAGTACTTC
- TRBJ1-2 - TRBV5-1 CASSLGQDNYGYTF TGCGCCAGCAGCTTGGGACAGGATAACTATGGCTACACCTTC
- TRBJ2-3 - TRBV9 CASSLDNTDTQYF TGTGCCAGCAGCCTGGACAACACAGATACGCAGTATTTT
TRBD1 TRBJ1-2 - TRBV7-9 CASSPTGNYGYTF TGTGCCAGCAGCCCGACAGGGAACTATGGCTACACCTTC
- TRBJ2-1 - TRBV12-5 CASGLSHSPPLF TGTGCTAGTGGTTTGTCCCACAGTCCCCCGCTCTTC
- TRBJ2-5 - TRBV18 CASSPSRTAWETQYF TGTGCCAGCTCACCATCTAGGACAGCTTGGGAGACCCAGTACTTC
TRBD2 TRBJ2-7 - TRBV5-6 CASLNWGLAGPSEQYF TGTGCCAGCTTAAATTGGGGACTAGCGGGCCCATCCGAGCAGTACTTC
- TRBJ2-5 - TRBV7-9 CASISLPSNQETQYF TGTGCCAGCATCAGCCTCCCTAGCAACCAAGAGACCCAGTACTTC
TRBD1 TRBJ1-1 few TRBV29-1 CSVGQRNTEAFF TGCAGCGTGGGACAGAGGAACACTGAAGCTTTCTTT
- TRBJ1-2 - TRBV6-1 CASSEYGSGYTF TGTGCCAGCAGTGAATACGGGAGCGGCTACACCTTC